This TCR beta chain was captured by sequencing in a study of CD8 T cells in ankylosing spondylitis. Via MiXCR, TCRdb re-called the 5' RACE reads, giving one row per CDR3 protein. This sample has 200,000 to 300,000 distinct CDR3 sequences; around 7.8% occur once, and the top ten carry nearly 7%. CDR3 length: 16 residues. Per germline, CDR1 MDHEN and CDR2 SYDVKM. V lost 3 bases to trimming and J lost 2 bases, with 17 bases between them. This chain links TRBV28 with TRBJ2-7; D ambiguous. The sample was blood, either unsorted or a sorted T cell fraction (not recorded which). The receptor was derived from a male donor with ankylosing spondylitis or in good health (not recorded which). CDR3 residues: CASSFHLGVLTYEQYF. Written as DNA, the CDR3 is TGTGCCAGCAGTTTCCATCTTGGGGTTCTTACCTACGAGCAGTACTTC.